This entry describes one T cell receptor beta chain. This sample is part of a study of tumor-infiltrating lymphocytes in oesophageal squamous cell carcinoma. In TCRdb, the PCR reads were re-called with MiXCR into one record per CDR3 protein. The table has some 15,000 distinct CDR3 sequences, around half seen once. Sequenced material: esophageal tumor tissue. This receptor was identified in a female donor with esophageal squamous cell carcinoma.

CDR3 region: CASSLGQNTGELFF. The DNA for the CDR3 is TGTGCCAGCAGCTTAGGACAGAACACCGGGGAGCTGTTTTTT. This sequence joins TRBV7-6 and TRBJ2-2; D gene uncertain. This CDR3 is built from 14 residues. Trimming pared 1 base from V and 1 base from J, leaving 4 bases between. CDR1 SGHVS and CDR2 FNYEAQ come from the germline V gene.